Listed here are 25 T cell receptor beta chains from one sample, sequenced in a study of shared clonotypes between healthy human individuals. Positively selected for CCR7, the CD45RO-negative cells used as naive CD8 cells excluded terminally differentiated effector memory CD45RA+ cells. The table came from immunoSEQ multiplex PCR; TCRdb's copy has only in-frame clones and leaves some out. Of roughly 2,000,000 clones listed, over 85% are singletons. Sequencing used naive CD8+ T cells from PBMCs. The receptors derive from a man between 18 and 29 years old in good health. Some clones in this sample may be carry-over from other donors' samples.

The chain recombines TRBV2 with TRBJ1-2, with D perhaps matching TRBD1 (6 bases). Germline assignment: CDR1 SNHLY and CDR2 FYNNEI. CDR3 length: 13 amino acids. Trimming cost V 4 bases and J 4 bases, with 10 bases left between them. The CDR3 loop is CASSGKGGYGYTF. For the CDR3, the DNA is TGTGCCAGCAGTGGAAAGGGGGGCTATGGCTACACCTTC. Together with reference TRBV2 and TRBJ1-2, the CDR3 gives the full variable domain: EPEVTQTPSHQVTQMGQEVILRCVPISNHLYFYWYRQILGQKVEFLVSFYNNEISEKSEIFDDQFSVERPDGSNFTLKIRSTKLEDSAMYFCASSGKGGYGYTFGSGTRLTVV.

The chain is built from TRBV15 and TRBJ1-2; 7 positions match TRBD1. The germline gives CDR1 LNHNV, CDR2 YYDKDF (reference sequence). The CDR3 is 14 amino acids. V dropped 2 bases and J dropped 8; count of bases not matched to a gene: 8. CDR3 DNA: TGTGCCACCAGCAGACCCGGACAGGTGGGAGGCTACACCTTC. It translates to CATSRPGQVGGYTF.

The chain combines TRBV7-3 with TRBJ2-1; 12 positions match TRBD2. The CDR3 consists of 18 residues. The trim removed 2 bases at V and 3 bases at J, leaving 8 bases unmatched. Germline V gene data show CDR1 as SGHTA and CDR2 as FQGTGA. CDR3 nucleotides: TGTGCCAGCAGCTTATCAGCTAGCGGGAGGGTTTTCTACAATGAGCAGTTCTTC. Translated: CASSLSASGRVFYNEQFF.

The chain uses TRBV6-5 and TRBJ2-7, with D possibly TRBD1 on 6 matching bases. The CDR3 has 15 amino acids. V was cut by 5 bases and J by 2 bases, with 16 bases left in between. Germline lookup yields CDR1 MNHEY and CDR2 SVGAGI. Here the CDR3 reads CASSPAYRDTYEQYF. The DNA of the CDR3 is TGTGCCAGCAGTCCCGCTTACAGGGACACCTACGAGCAGTACTTC.

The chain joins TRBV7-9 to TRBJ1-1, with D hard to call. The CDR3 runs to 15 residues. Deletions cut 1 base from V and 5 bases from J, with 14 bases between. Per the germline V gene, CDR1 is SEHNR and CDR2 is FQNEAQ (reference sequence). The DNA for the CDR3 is TGTGCCAGCAGCTTAGTGGGAGAGGGAAGTACTGAAGCTTTCTTT. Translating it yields CASSLVGEGSTEAFF.

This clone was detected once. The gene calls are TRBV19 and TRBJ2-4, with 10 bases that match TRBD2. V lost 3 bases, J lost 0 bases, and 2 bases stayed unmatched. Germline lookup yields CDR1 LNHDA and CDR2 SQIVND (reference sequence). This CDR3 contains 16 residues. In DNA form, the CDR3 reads TGTGCCAGTAGTATCGGACTAGCGGTAGCCAAAAACATTCAGTACTTC. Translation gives CASSIGLAVAKNIQYF.

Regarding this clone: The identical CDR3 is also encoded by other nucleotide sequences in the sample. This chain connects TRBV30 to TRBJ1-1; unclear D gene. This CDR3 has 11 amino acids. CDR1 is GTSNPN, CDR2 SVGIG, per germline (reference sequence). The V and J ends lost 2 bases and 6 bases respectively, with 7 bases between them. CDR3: CAWSWGAEAFF. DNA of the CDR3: TGTGCCTGGAGTTGGGGTGCTGAAGCTTTCTTT.

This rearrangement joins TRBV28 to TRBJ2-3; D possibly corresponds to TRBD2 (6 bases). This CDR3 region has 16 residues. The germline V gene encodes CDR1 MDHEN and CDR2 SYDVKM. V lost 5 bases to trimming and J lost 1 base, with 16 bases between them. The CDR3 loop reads CASSPQTSWGTDTQYF. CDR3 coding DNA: TGTGCCAGCAGTCCCCAGACTAGTTGGGGCACAGATACGCAGTATTTT.

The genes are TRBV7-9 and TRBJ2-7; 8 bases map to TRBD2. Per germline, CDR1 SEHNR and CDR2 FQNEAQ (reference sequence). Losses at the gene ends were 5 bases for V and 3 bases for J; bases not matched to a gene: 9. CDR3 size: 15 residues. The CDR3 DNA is TGTGCCAGCAGCCTTAGCGGGATGGTAGGCTACGAGCAGTACTTC. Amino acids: CASSLSGMVGYEQYF.

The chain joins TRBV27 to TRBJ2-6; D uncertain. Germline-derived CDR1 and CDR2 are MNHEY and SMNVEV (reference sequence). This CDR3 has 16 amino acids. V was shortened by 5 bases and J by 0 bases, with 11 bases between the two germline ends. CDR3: CASSPLSSSGANVLTF. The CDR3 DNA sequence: TGTGCCAGCAGTCCGTTGTCCAGCTCTGGGGCCAACGTCCTGACTTTC.

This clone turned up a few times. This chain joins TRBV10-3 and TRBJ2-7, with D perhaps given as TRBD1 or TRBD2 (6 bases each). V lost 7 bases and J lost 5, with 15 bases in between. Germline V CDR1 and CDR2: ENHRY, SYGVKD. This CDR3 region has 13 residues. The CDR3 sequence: CAINPRGEHEQYF. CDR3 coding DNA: TGTGCCATCAACCCTAGGGGGGAGCACGAGCAGTACTTC.

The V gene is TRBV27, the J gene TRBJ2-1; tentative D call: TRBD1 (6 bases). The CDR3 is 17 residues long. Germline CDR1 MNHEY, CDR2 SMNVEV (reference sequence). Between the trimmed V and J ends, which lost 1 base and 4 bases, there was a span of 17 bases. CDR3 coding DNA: TGTGCCAGCAGTTTATACCCCGGGCAGGGGTTTTACAATGAGCAGTTCTTC. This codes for CASSLYPGQGFYNEQFF.

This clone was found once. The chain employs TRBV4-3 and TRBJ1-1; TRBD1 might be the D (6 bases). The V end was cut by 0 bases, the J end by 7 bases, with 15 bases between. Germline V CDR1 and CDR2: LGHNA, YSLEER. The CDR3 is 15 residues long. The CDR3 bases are TGCGCCAGCAGCCAAGACCACGGACAGCAAGATGAAGCTTTCTTT. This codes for CASSQDHGQQDEAFF.

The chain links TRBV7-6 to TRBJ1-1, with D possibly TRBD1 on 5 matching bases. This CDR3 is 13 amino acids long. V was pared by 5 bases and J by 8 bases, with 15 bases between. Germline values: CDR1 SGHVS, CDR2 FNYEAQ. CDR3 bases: TGTGCCAGCAGCCTAGGGACGGGTCGGGAAGCTTTCTTT. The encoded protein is CASSLGTGREAFF.

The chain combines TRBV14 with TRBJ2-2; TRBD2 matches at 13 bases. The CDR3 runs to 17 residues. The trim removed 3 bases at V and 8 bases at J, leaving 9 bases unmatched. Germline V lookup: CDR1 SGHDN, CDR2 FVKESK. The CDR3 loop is CASSQRPGLAGTGELFF. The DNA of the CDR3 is TGTGCCAGCAGCCAGAGACCGGGACTAGCGGGAACTGGGGAGCTGTTTTTT. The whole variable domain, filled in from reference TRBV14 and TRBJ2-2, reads EAGVTQFPSHSVIEKGQTVTLRCDPISGHDNLYWYRRVMGKEIKFLLHFVKESKQDESGMPNNRFLAERTGGTYSTLKVQPAELEDSGVYFCASSQRPGLAGTGELFFGEGSRLTVL.

This CDR3 reads CASSAQAPGTSQETQYF. The CDR3 coding sequence is TGTGCCAGCAGTGCGCAGGCACCTGGGACCTCCCAAGAGACCCAGTACTTC. The V and J genes are TRBV27 and TRBJ2-5; either TRBD1 or TRBD2 may fit D (5 bases each). The germline V and J ends were trimmed by 5 bases and 1 base, with 20 bases remaining between them. The CDR3 loop spans 17 amino acids. Germline V gene data show CDR1 as MNHEY and CDR2 as SMNVEV (reference sequence).

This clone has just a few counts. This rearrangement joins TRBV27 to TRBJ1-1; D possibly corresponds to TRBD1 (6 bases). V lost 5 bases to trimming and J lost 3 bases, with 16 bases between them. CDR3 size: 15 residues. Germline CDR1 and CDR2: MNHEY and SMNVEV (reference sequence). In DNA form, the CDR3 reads TGTGCCAGCAGTCTGACGCCTACAGGGTACACTGAAGCTTTCTTT. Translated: CASSLTPTGYTEAFF.

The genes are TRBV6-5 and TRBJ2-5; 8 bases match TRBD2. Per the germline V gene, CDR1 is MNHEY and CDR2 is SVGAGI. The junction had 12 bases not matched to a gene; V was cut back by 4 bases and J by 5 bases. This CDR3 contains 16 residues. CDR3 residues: CASSSDLAGGWETQYF. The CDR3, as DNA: TGTGCCAGCAGTTCGGACCTAGCGGGTGGTTGGGAGACCCAGTACTTC.

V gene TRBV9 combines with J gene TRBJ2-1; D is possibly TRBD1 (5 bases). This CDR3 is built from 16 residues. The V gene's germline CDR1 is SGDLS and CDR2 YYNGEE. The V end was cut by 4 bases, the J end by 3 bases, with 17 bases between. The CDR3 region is CASSLNTRVHYNEQFF. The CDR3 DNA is TGTGCCAGCAGCTTAAATACCAGGGTTCACTACAATGAGCAGTTCTTC.

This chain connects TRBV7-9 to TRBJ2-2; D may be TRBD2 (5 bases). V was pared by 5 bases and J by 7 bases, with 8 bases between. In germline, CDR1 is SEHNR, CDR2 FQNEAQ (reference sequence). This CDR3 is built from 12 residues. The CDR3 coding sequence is TGTGCCAGCAGCCCCGACTACGGGGAGCTGTTTTTT. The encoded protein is CASSPDYGELFF. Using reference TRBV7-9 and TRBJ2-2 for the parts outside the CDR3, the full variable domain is DTGVSQNPRHKITKRGQNVTFRCDPISEHNRLYWYRQTLGQGPEFLTYFQNEAQLEKSRLLSDRFSAERPKGSFSTLEIQRTEQGDSAMYLCASSPDYGELFFGEGSRLTVL.

The CDR3, as DNA: TGCAGCGCTTTGACAGGGGAACGGACTAGCGGGAGCCTCCGGGGCTACGAGCAGTACTTC. It codes for CSALTGERTSGSLRGYEQYF. The rearrangement uses TRBV29-1 and TRBJ2-7, with 13 bases aligning to TRBD2. V gave up 7 bases and J gave up 3 bases; unmatched junction bases: 24. The CDR3 has 20 residues. Germline V CDR1 and CDR2: SQVTM, ANQGSEA.

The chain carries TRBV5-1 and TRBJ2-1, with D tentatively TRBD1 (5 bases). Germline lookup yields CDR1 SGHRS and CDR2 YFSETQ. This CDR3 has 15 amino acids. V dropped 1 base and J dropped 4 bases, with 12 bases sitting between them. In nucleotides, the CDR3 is TGCGCCAGCAGCTTGAAGGAGTACAGGTACAATGAGCAGTTCTTC. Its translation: CASSLKEYRYNEQFF.

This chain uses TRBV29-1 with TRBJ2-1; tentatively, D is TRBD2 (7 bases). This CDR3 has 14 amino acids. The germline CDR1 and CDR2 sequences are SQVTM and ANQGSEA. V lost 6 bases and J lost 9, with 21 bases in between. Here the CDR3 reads CSVAGARDRGEQFF. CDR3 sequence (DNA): TGCAGCGTCGCGGGGGCACGAGATAGGGGTGAGCAGTTCTTC.

The CDR3 bases are TGCGCCAGCCGGAGCTGGACCACTAGCTCCTACGAGCAGTACTTC. It encodes CASRSWTTSSYEQYF. The chain combines TRBV5-1 with TRBJ2-7, with D perhaps matching TRBD2 (5 bases). Deletions cut 7 bases from V and 0 bases from J, with 17 bases between. CDR3 length equals 15 residues. Germline V lookup: CDR1 SGHRS, CDR2 YFSETQ.

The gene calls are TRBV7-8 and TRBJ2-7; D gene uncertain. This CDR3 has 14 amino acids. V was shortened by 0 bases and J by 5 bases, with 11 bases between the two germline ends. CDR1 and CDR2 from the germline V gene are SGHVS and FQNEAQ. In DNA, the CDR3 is TGTGCCAGCAGCTTAGCGGGCAGGCCCCACGAGCAGTACTTC. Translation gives CASSLAGRPHEQYF.